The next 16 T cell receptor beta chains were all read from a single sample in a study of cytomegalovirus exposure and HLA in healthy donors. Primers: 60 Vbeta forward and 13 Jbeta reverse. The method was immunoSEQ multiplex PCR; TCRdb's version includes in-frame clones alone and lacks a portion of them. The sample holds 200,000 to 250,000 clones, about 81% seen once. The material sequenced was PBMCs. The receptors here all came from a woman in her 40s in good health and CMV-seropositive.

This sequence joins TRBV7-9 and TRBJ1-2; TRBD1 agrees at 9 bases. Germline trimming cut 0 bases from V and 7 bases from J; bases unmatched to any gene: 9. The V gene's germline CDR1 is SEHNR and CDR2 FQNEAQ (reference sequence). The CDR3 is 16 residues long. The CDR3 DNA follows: TGTGCCAGCAGCTTAGCTTCCGGGACAGGGAATATTGGCTACACCTTC. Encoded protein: CASSLASGTGNIGYTF.

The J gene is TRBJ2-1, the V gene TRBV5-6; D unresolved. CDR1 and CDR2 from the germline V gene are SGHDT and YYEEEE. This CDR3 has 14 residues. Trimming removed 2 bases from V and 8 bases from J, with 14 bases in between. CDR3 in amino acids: CASSLTSLVYEQFF. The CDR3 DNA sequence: TGTGCCAGCAGCTTAACGAGTCTGGTCTATGAGCAGTTCTTC. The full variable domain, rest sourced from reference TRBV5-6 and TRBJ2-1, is DAGVTQSPTHLIKTRGQQVTLRCSPKSGHDTVSWYQQALGQGPQFIFQYYEEEERQRGNFPDRFSGHQFPNYSSELNVNALLLGDSALYLCASSLTSLVYEQFFGPGTRLTVL.

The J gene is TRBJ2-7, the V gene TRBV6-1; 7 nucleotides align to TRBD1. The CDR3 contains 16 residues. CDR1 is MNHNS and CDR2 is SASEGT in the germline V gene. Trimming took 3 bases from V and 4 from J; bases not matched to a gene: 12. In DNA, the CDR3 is TGTGCCAGCAGTGATCGTGGCAGGCAGGGGGATTACGAGCAGTACTTC. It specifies CASSDRGRQGDYEQYF.

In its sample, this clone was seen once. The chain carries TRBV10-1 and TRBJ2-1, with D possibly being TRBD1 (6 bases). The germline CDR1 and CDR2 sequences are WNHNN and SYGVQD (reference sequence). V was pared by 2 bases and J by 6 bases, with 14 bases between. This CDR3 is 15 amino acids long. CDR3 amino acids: CASSEPTETGNEQFF. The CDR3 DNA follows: TGCGCCAGCAGTGAGCCGACTGAGACAGGCAATGAGCAGTTCTTC.

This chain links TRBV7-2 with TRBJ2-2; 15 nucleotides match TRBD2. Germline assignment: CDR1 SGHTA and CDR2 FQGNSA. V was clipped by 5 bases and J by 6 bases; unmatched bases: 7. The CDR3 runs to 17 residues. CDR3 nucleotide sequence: TGTGCCAGCAGCCCCGGGACTAGCGGGAGGCCCCCCGGGGAGCTGTTTTTT. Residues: CASSPGTSGRPPGELFF.

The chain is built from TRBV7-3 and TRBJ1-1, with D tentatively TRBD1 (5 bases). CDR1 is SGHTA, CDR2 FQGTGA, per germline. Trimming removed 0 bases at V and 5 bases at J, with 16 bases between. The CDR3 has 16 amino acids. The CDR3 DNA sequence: TGTGCCAGCAGCTTAACGCCCAGGGAGGGAGGGACTGAAGCTTTCTTT. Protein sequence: CASSLTPREGGTEAFF. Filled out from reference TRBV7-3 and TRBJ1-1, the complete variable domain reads GAGVSQTPSNKVTEKGKYVELRCDPISGHTALYWYRQSLGQGPEFLIYFQGTGAADDSGLPNDRFFAVRPEGSVSTLKIQRTERGDSAVYLCASSLTPREGGTEAFFGQGTRLTVV.

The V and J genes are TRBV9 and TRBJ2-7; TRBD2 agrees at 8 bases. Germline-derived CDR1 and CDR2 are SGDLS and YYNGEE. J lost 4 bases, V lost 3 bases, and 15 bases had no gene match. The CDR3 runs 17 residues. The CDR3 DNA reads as TGTGCCAGCAGCGCCGAGTCCCAAGCGGGAGCTGGGTACGAGCAGTACTTC. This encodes CASSAESQAGAGYEQYF.

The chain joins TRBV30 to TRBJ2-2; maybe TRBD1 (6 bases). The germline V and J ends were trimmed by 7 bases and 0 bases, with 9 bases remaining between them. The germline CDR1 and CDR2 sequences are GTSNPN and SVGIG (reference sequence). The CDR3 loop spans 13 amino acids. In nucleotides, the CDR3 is TGTGCCTCAGGGGAACCGAACACCGGGGAGCTGTTTTTT. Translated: CASGEPNTGELFF.

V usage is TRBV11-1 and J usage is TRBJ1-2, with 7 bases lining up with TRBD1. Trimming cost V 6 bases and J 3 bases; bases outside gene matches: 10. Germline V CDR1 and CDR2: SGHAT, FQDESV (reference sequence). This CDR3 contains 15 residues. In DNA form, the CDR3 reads TGTGCCAGCAGACTTGGGACAGCCATTGACTATGGCTACACCTTC. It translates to CASRLGTAIDYGYTF. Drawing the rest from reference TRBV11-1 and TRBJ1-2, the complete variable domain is EAEVAQSPRYKITEKSQAVAFWCDPISGHATLYWYRQILGQGPELLVQFQDESVVDDSQLPKDRFSAERLKGVDSTLKIQPAELGDSAMYLCASRLGTAIDYGYTFGSGTRLTVV.

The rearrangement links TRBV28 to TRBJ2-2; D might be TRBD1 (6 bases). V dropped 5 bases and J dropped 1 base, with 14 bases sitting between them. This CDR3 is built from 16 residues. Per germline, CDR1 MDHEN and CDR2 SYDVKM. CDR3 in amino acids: CASSPTTGRNTGELFF. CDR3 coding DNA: TGTGCCAGCAGTCCTACGACAGGACGGAACACCGGGGAGCTGTTTTTT.

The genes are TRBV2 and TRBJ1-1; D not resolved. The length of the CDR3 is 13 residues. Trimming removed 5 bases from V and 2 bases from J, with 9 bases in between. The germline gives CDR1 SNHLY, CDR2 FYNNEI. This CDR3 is CASSMQTNTEAFF. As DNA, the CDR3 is TGTGCCAGCAGTATGCAGACAAACACTGAAGCTTTCTTT.

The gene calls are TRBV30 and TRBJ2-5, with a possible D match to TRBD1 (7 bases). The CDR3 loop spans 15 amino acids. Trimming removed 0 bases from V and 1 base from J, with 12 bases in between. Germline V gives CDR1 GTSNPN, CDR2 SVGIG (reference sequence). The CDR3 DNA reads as TGTGCCTGGAGTGTAGGAGGGGGCCTCCAAGAGACCCAGTACTTC. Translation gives CAWSVGGGLQETQYF.

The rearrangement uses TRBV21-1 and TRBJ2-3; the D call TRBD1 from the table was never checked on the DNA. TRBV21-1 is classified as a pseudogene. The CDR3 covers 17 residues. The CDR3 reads CASSLRDRGSSTDTQYF. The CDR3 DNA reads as TGTGCCAGCAGCCTCCGGGACAGGGGGTCGAGCACAGATACGCAGTATTTT.

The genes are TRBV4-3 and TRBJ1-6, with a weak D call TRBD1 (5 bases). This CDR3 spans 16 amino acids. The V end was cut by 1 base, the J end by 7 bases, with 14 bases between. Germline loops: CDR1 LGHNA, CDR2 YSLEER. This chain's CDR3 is CASSQVSGGGNSPLHF. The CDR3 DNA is TGCGCCAGCAGCCAAGTCTCCGGGGGGGGGAATTCACCCCTCCACTTT.

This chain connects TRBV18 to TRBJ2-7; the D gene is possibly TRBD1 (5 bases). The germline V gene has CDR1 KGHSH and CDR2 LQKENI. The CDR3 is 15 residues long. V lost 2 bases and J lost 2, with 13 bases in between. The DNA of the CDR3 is TGTGCCAGCTCACCAACTACGACAGAGACCTACGAGCAGTACTTC. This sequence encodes CASSPTTTETYEQYF.

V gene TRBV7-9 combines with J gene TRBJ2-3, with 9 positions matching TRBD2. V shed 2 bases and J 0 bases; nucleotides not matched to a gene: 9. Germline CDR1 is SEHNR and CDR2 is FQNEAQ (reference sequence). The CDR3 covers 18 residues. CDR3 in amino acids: CASSLSMGSGRSTDTQYF. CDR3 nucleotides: TGTGCCAGCAGCTTAAGCATGGGGAGCGGGAGGAGCACAGATACGCAGTATTTT.